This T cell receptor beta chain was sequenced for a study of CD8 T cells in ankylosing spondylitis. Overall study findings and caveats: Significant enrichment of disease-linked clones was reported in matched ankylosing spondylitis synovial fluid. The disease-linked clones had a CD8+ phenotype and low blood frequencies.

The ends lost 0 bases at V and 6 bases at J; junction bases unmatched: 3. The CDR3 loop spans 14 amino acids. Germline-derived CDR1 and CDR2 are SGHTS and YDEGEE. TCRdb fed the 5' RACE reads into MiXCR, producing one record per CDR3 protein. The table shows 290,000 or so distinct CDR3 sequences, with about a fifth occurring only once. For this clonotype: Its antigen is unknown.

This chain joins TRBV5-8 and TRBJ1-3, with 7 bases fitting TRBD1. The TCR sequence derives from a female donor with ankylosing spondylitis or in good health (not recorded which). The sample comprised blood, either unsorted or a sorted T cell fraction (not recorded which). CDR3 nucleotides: TGTGCCAGCAGCTTGGATCAGGGGGTAAACACCATATATTTT. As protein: CASSLDQGVNTIYF.